This TCR beta chain comes out of a study of tumor and adjacent non-tumor tissue in lung cancer. The CDR3 is 15 residues long. Germline-derived CDR1 and CDR2 are SGHNT and YYREEE (reference sequence). Regarding this clonotype: Mismatch with germline at one junction end may stem from a read error.

A modified ARM-PCR protocol with three rounds of nested PCR amplified TCRbeta. TCRdb independently ran MiXCR on the multiplex PCR reads; one entry per CDR3 protein. The sample shows under 95,000 distinct CDR3 sequences, 80% to 90% of them seen only once. No cell sorting was done before RNA was extracted from the tissue. More than 3 cm separated this lung sample from the edge of the tumor. Material: distant non-tumor lung tissue. This TCR was sampled from a man in his sixties with non-small cell lung cancer. This rearrangement joins TRBV5-4 to TRBJ2-3; D perhaps matches TRBD2 (6 bases). CDR3 DNA sequence: TGTGCCTGCAGCCAGGGACTTGGGGCTACAGATACGCAGTATTTT. As protein: CACSQGLGATDTQYF.